This T cell receptor beta chain was found in a study of CD8 T cells in Susac syndrome. Included as multiple sclerosis controls were treatment-naive patients who had stable or active relapsing-remitting disease. Negative isolation yielded CD8+ and CD4+ T cells; FACS enriched TEMRA cells. This clonotype appeared once. Random hexamers served to reverse transcribe roughly 0.45 to 1 ug RNA. MiXCR was run by TCRdb on the immunoSEQ multiplex PCR reads, yielding one entry per CDR3 protein. The table records 190,000 or so distinct CDR3 sequences, 95% of them present only once. The receptor was isolated from a human donor with multiple sclerosis. The sample comprised CD4+ T cells from PBMCs.

In DNA, the CDR3 is TGTGCCACCAGCGCCAAGCGGGGGGACGCAGATACGCAGTATTTT. Translating it yields CATSAKRGDADTQYF. The chain joins TRBV24-1 to TRBJ2-3, with 9 positions matching TRBD2. Germline CDR1 reads KGHDR; CDR2 reads SFDVKD. The junction had 8 bases not matched to a gene; V was cut back by 7 bases and J by 4 bases. This CDR3 spans 15 amino acids.